The subject of this entry is one T cell receptor (beta chain). Other DNA sequences from this sample encode an identical CDR3 as well. The CDR3 length is 14 residues. V dropped 2 bases and J dropped 7 bases, with 12 bases sitting between them. Germline-derived CDR1 and CDR2 are MDHEN and SYDVKM. The table came from immunoSEQ multiplex PCR; TCRdb's copy has only in-frame clones and leaves some out. The table shows approximately 220,000 clones, with roughly 80% occurring only once. This sample is drawn from a study of blood T cell repertoires in COVID-19. On the study more broadly: Acute and convalescent COVID-19 specimens originated in the United States, Italy and Spain.

The rearrangement links TRBV28 to TRBJ1-5, with TRBD1 as a possible D gene (6 bases). The sample consisted of peripheral blood. This TCR was recovered from a woman between 65 and 79 years old with acute or convalescent COVID-19. As DNA, the CDR3 is TGTGCCAGCAGTTTACTACAGGGAAACCAGCCCCAGCATTTT. Amino acids: CASSLLQGNQPQHF.